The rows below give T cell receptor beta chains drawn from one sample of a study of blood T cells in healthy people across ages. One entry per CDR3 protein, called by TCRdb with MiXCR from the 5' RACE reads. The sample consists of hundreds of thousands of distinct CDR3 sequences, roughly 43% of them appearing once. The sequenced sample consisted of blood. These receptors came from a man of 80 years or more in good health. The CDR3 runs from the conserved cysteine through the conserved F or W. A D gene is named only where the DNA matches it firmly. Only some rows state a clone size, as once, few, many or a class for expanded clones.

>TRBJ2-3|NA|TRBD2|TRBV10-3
CATQGLAGELSTDTQYF
TGTGCCACCCAGGGACTAGCGGGAGAGCTGAGCACAGATACGCAGTATTTT
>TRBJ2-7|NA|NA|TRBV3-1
CASSQGSLSYEQYF
TGTGCCAGCAGCCAAGGGAGCCTCTCCTACGAGCAGTACTTC
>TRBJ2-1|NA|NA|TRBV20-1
CSAKPAAEYNEQFF
TGCAGTGCTAAGCCGGCGGCAGAATACAATGAGCAGTTCTTC
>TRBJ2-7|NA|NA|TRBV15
CATSRDRNIYEQYF
TGTGCCACCAGCAGAGATAGGAACATCTACGAGCAGTACTTC
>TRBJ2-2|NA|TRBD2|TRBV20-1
CSAISTSGRNTGELFF
TGCAGTGCTATTTCGACTAGCGGGAGAAACACCGGGGAGCTGTTTTTT
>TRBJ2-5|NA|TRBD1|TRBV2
CASIPPGQRNNEQYF
TGTGCCAGCATCCCTCCGGGACAGCGTAACAATGAGCAGTACTTC
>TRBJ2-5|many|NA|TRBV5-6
CASKEGWRQETQYF
TGTGCCAGCAAAGAAGGCTGGCGCCAAGAGACCCAGTACTTC
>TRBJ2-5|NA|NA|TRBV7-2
CASSLGRTRRGLGETQYF
TGTGCCAGCAGCTTAGGCCGGACCCGACGGGGGCTGGGAGAGACCCAGTACTTC
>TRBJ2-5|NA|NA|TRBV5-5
CASGVGTETQYF
TGTGCCAGTGGGGTAGGAACGGAGACCCAGTACTTC
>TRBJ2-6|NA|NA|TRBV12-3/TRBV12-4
CASSLALGRIALSSGANVLTF
TGTGCCAGCAGTTTAGCGTTGGGGAGAATTGCCCTAAGCTCTGGGGCCAACGTCCTGACTTTC
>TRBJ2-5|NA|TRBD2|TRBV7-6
CASRLGLAGVETQYF
TGTGCCAGCAGATTGGGACTAGCGGGAGTTGAGACCCAGTACTTC
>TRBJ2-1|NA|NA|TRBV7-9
CSSSLGVGEQFF
TGTTCCAGCAGCTTAGGGGTCGGTGAGCAGTTCTTC
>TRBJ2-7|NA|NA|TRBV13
CASSGAGAGYEQYF
TGTGCCAGCAGTGGCGCAGGGGCGGGGTACGAGCAGTACTTC
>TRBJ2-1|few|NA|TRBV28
CASGTSPYNEQFF
TGTGCCAGTGGGACTTCCCCCTACAATGAGCAGTTCTTC
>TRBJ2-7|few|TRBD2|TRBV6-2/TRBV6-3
CASSYGLAGPRLYEQYF
TGTGCCAGCAGTTACGGCCTAGCGGGCCCCCGGCTCTACGAGCAGTACTTC
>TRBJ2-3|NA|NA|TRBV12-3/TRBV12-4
CASSLYWNTDTQYF
TGTGCCAGCAGTTTGTACTGGAACACAGATACGCAGTATTTT
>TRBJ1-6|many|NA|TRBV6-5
CASSYGTGLASPLHF
TGTGCCAGCAGTTACGGGACGGGTTTGGCTTCACCCCTCCACTTT